This T cell receptor beta chain was identified during a study of shared clonotypes between healthy human individuals. Regarding this clone: Its antigen is still unknown.

The deep-level immunoSEQ assay was used. Sequencing of unsorted PBMC DNA was carried out using ten immunoSEQ deep assay plates. Produced via immunoSEQ multiplex PCR; TCRdb's table is partial and in-frame only. The top ten hold approximately 13% of the sample, which has under 600,000 clones, roughly 79% seen once. The donors were all Caucasian adults (living in Nashville, Tennessee). Germline lookup yields CDR1 SGHTA and CDR2 FQGNSA. V was trimmed by 6 bases and J by 3 bases, leaving 20 bases between them. This CDR3 is 16 amino acids long. General observations from the study: Blood alone was sampled, and tissue repertoires likely differ.

The chain employs TRBV7-2 and TRBJ1-1, with D perhaps TRBD1 (5 bases). Sequenced: PBMCs. The receptor was isolated from a woman aged 35 to 49 in good health. Some clones in this sample may be carry-over from other donors' samples. CDR3 residues: CASSTYPRGDYTEAFF. CDR3 DNA: TGTGCCAGCAGTACCTACCCGCGGGGGGATTACACTGAAGCTTTCTTT. The full variable domain, its missing parts supplied by reference TRBV7-2 and TRBJ1-1, is GAGVSQSPSNKVTEKGKDVELRCDPISGHTALYWYRQSLGQGLEFLIYFQGNSAPDKSGLPSDRFSAERTGGSVSTLTIQRTQQEDSAVYLCASSTYPRGDYTEAFFGQGTRLTVV.